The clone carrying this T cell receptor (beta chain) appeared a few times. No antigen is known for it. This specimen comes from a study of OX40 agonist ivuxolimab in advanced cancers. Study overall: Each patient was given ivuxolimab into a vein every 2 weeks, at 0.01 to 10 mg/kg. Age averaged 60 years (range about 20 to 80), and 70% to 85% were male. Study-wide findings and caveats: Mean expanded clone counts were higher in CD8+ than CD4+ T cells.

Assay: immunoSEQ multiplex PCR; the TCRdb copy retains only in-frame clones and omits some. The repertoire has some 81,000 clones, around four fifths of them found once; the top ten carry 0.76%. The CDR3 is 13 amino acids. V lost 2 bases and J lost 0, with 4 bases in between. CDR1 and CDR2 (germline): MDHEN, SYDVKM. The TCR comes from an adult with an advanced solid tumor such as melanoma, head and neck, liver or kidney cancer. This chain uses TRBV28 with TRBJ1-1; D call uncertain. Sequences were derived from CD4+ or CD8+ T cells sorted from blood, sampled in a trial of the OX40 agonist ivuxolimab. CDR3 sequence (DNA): TGTGCCAGCAGTTTAGAAATGAACACTGAAGCTTTCTTT. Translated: CASSLEMNTEAFF. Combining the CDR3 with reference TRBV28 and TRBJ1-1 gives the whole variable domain DVKVTQSSRYLVKRTGEKVFLECVQDMDHENMFWYRQDPGLGLRLIYFSYDVKMKEKGDIPEGYSVSREKKERFSLILESASTNQTSMYLCASSLEMNTEAFFGQGTRLTVV.